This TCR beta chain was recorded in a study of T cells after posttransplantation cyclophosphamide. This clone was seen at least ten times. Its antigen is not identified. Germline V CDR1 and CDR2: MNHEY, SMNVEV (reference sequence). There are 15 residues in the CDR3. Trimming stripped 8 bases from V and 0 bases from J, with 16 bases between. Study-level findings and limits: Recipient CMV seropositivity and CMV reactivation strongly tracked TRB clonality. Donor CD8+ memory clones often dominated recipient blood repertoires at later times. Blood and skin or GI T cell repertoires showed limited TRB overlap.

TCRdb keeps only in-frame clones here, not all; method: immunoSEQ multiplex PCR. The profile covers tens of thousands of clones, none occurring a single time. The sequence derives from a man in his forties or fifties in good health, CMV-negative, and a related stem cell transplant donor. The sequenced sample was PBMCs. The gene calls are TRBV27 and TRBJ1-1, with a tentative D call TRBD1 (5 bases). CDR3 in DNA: TGTGCCAGCGGTGACGGACATTTCCTGAACACTGAAGCTTTCTTT. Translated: CASGDGHFLNTEAFF.